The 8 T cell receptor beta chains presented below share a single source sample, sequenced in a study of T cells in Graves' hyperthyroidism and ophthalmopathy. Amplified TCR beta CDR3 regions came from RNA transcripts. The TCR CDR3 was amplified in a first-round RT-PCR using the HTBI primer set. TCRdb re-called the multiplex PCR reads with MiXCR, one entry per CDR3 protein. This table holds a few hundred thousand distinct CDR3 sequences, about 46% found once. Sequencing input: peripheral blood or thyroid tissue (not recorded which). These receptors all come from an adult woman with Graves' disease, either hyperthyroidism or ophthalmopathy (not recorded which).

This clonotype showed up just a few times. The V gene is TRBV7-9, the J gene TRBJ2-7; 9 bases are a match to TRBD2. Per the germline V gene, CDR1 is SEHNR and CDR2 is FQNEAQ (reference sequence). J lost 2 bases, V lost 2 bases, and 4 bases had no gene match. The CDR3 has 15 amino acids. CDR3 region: CASSLRREGAYEQYF. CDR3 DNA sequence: TGTGCCAGCAGCTTAAGGCGGGAGGGAGCCTACGAGCAGTACTTC.

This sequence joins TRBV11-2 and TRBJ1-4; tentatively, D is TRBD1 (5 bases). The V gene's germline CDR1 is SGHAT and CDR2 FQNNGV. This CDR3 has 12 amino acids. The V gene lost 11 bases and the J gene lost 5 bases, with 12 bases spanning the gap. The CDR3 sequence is CASGRANEKLFF. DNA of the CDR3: TGTGCCTCGGGGCGGGCGAATGAAAAACTGTTTTTT. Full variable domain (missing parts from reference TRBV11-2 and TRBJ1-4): EAGVAQSPRYKIIEKRQSVAFWCNPISGHATLYWYQQILGQGPKLLIQFQNNGVVDDSQLPKDRFSAERLKGVDSTLKIQPAKLEDSAVYLCASGRANEKLFFGSGTQLSVL.

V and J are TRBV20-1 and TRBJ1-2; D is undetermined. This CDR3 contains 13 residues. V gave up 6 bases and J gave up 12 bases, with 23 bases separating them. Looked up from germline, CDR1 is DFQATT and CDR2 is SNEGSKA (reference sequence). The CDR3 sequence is CSAAPVGYSGNTF. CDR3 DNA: TGCAGTGCGGCACCCGTCGGGTACTCTGGAAACACCTTC.

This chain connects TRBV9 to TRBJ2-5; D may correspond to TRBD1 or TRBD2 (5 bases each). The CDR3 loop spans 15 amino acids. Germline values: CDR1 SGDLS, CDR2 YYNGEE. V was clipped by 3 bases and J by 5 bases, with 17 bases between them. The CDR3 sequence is CASSELDFEGETQYF. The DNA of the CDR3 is TGTGCCAGCAGCGAACTGGACTTTGAGGGGGAGACCCAGTACTTC. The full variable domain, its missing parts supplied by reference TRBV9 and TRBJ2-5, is DSGVTQTPKHLITATGQRVTLRCSPRSGDLSVYWYQQSLDQGLQFLIQYYNGEERAKGNILERFSAQQFPDLHSELNLSSLELGDSALYFCASSELDFEGETQYFGPGTRLLVL.

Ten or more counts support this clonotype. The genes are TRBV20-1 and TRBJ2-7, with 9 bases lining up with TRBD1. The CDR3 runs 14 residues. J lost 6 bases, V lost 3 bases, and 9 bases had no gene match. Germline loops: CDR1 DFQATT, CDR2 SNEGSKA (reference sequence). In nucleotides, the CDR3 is TGCAGTGCTAGTAGGGGACAGGGCTACGGCGAGCAGTACTTC. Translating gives CSASRGQGYGEQYF.

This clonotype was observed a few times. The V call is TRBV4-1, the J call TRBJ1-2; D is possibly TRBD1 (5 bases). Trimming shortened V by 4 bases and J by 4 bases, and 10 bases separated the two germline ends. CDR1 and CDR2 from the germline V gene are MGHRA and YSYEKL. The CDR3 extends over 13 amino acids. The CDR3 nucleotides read TGCGCCAGCAGCCGGGGGGGACTCTATGGCTACACCTTC. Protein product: CASSRGGLYGYTF.

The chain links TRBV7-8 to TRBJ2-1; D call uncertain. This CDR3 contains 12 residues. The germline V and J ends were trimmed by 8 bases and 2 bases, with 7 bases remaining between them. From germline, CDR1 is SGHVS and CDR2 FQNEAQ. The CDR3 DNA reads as TGTGCCAGCCAAGTCCCCTACAATGAGCAGTTCTTC. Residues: CASQVPYNEQFF. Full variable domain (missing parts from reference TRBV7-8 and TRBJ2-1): GAGVSQSPRYKVAKRGQDVALRCDPISGHVSLFWYQQALGQGPEFLTYFQNEAQLDKSGLPSDRFFAERPEGSVSTLKIQRTQQEDSAVYLCASQVPYNEQFFGPGTRLTVL.

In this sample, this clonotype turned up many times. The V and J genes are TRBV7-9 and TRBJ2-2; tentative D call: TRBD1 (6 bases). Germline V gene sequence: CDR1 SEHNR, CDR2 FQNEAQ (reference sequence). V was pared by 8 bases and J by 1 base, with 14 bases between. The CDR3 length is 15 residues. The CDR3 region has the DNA TGTGCCAGCCCTGGCAGGGGTAGGAACACCGGGGAGCTGTTTTTT. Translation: CASPGRGRNTGELFF.